This T cell receptor beta chain originates from a study of shared clonotypes between healthy human individuals. Measured with immunoSEQ multiplex PCR; TCRdb has only the in-frame clones, and not every one. The data hold about 2.4 million clones, with roughly nine tenths observed a single time. The CDR3 totals 15 residues. Germline values: CDR1 WSHSY, CDR2 SAAADI. Trimming removed 7 bases at V and 3 bases at J, with 19 bases between. Overall study findings and caveats: Among several donors, roughly 5% of naive CD4 clonotypes were found in common.

Regarding this clone: Its specificity is not known.

The genes are TRBV10-2 and TRBJ2-7, with D possibly matching TRBD1 (5 bases). The sample taken for sequencing was naive CD4+ T cells sorted from blood. Indicated subset: CD45RA+ positively selected. This TCR came from a man between 18 and 35 years old in good health. The CDR3: CASTKGPGPIYEQYF. In nucleotides, the CDR3 is TGCGCCAGCACCAAAGGGCCAGGGCCCATCTACGAGCAGTACTTC.